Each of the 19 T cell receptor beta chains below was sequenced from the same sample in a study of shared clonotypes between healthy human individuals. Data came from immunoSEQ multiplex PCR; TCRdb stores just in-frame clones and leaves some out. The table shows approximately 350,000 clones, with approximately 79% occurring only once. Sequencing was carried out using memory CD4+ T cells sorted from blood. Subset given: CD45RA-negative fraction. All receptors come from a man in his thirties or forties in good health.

CDR3 protein: CASSSRDYGTDTQYF. The CDR3 DNA follows: TGTGCCAGCAGCTCTCGGGACTATGGGACAGATACGCAGTATTTT. The chain carries TRBV13 and TRBJ2-3; 7 bases are shared with TRBD2. The CDR3 is 15 residues long. Germline V lookup: CDR1 PRHDT, CDR2 FYEKMQ (reference sequence). Unmatched junction bases numbered 7, after V lost 4 bases and J lost 3 bases.

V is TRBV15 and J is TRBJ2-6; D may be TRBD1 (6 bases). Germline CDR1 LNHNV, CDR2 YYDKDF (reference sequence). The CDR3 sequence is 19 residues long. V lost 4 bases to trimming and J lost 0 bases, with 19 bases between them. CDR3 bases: TGTGCCACCAGCACCAAAAACAGGGAAACTCACTCTGGGGCCAACGTCCTGACTTTC. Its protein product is CATSTKNRETHSGANVLTF.

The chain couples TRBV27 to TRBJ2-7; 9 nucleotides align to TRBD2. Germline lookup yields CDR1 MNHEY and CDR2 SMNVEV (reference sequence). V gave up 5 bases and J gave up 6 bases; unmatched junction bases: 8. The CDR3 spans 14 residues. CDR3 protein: CASSPQREVSEQYF. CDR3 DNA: TGTGCCAGCAGTCCTCAGCGGGAGGTTTCCGAGCAGTACTTC.

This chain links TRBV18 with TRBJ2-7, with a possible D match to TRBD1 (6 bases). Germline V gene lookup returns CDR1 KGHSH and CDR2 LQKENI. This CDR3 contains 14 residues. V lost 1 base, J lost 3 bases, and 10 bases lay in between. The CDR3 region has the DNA TGTGCCAGCTCACCACGCCCAGGGGACTACGAGCAGTACTTC. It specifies CASSPRPGDYEQYF.

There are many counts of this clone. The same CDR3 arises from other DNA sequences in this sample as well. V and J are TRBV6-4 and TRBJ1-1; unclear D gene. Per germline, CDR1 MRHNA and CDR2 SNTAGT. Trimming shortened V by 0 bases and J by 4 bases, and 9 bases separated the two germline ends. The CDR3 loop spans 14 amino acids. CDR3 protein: CASSDSSRGTEAFF. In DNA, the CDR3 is TGTGCCAGCAGTGACTCAAGCCGGGGCACTGAAGCTTTCTTT.

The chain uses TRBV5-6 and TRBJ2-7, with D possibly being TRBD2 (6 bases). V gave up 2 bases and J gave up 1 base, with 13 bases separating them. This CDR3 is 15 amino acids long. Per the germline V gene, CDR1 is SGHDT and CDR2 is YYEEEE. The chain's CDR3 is CASSLRGGGSYEQYF. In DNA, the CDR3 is TGTGCCAGCAGCTTAAGGGGAGGTGGGTCCTACGAGCAGTACTTC.

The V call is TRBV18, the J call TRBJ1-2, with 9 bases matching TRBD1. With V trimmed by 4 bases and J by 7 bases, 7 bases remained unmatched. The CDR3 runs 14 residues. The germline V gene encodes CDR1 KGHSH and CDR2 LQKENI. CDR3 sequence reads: CASSLGQGRFGYTF. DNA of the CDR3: TGTGCCAGCTCACTCGGACAGGGGAGATTTGGCTACACCTTC.

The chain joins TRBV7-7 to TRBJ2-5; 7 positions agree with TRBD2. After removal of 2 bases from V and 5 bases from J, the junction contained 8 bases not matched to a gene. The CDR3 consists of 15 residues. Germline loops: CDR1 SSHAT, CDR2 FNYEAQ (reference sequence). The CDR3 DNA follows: TGTGCCAGCAGCTTAACGGGAGGCTTGGTGGAGACCCAGTACTTC. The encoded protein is CASSLTGGLVETQYF.

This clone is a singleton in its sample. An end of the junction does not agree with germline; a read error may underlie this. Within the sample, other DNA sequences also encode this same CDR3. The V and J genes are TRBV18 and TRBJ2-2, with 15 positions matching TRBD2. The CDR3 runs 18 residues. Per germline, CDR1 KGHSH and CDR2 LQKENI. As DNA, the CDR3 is TGCGCCAGCTCACCTCCGGGACTAGCGGGAGGTTACACCGGGGAGCTGTTTTTT. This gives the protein CASSPPGLAGGYTGELFF.

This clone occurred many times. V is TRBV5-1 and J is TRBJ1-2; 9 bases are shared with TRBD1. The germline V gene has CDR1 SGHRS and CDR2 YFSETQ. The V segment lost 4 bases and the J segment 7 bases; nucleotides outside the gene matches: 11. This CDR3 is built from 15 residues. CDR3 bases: TGCGCCAGCAGCCCGGACCCCGGGACAGGGTCTGGCTACACCTTC. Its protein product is CASSPDPGTGSGYTF. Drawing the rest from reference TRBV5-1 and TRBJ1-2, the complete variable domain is KAGVTQTPRYLIKTRGQQVTLSCSPISGHRSVSWYQQTPGQGLQFLFEYFSETQRNKGNFPGRFSGRQFSNSRSEMNVSTLELGDSALYLCASSPDPGTGSGYTFGSGTRLTVV.

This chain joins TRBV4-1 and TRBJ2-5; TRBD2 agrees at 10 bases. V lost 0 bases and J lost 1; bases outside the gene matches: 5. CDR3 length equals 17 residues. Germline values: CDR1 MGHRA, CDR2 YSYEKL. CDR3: CASSQDRSGRGQETQYF. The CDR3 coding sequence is TGCGCCAGCAGCCAAGATAGGAGCGGGAGGGGCCAAGAGACCCAGTACTTC.

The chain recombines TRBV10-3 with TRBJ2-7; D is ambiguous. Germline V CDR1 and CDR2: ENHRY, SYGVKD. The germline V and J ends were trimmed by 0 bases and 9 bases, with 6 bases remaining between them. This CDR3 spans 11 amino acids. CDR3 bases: TGTGCCATCAGTGAGTCGTGGGCGCAGTACTTC. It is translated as CAISESWAQYF.

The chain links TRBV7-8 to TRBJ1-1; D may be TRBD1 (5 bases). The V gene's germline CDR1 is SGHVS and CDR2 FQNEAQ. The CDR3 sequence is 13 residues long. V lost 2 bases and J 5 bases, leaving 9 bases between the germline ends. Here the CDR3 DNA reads TGTGCCAGCAGCTTAAGGGGAAGAACTGAAGCTTTCTTT. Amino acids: CASSLRGRTEAFF.

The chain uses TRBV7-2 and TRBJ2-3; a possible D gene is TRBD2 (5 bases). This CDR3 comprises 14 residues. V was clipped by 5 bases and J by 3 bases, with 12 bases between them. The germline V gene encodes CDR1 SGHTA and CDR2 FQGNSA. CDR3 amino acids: CASSIGKPTDTQYF. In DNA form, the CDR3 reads TGTGCCAGCAGCATCGGGAAGCCTACAGATACGCAGTATTTT.

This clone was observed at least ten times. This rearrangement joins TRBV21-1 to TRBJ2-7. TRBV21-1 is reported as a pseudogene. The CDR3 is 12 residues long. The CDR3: CASSARMYEQYF. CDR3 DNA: TGTGCCAGCAGCGCCCGGATGTACGAGCAGTACTTC.

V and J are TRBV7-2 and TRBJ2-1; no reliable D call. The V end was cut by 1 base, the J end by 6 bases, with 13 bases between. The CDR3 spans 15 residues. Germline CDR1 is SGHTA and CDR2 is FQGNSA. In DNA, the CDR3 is TGTGCCAGCAGCTTAGACACCCTCCGCGGCAATGAGCAGTTCTTC. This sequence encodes CASSLDTLRGNEQFF.

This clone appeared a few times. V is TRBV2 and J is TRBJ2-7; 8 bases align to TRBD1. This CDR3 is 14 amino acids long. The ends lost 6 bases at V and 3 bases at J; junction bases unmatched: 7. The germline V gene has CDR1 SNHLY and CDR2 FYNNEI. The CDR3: CASRYRGVNYEQYF. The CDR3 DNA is TGTGCCAGCAGGTACAGGGGGGTCAACTACGAGCAGTACTTC.

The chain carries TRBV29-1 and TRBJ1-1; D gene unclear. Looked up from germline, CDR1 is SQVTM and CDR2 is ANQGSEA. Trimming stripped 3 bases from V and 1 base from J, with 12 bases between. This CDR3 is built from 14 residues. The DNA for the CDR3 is TGCAGCGTTGATGCCAAGTACGCGAACACTGAAGCTTTCTTT. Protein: CSVDAKYANTEAFF.

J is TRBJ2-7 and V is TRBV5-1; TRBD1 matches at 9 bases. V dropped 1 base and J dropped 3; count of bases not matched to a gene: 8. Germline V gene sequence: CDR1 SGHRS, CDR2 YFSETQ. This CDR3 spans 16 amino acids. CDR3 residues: CASSLTGTGNIYEQYF. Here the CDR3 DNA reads TGCGCCAGCAGCTTGACCGGGACAGGGAATATCTACGAGCAGTACTTC.